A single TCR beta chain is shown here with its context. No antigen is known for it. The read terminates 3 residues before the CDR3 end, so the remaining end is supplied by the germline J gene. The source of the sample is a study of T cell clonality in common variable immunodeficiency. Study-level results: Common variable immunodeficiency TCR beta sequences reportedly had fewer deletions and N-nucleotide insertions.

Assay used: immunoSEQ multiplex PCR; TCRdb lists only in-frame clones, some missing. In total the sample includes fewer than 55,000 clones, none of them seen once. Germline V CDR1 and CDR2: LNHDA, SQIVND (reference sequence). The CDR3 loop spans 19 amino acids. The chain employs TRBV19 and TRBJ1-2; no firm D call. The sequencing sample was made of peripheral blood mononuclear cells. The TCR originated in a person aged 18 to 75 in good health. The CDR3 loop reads CASSIGVAGVGSSYNDYTF. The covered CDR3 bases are TGTGCCAGTAGTATAGGAGTAGCGGGAGTGGGGAGCTCCTACAATGAC.